This entry concerns a single TCR beta chain. Clones were sequenced by immunoSEQ multiplex PCR, and TCRdb holds only the in-frame ones, with some missing. The repertoire holds fewer than 300,000 clones, with around 90% as singletons. The data stem from a study of blood T cell repertoires in COVID-19. The CDR3 length is 18 residues. V lost 1 base and J lost 1; bases outside the gene matches: 7. Per germline, CDR1 SGHTA and CDR2 FQGNSA. Material for sequencing was peripheral blood. V usage is TRBV7-2 and J usage is TRBJ2-2; 9 bases are a match to TRBD2. The sequence was obtained from a man aged 60 to 69 who had recovered from COVID-19. CDR3 amino acids: CASSLVGSGGVNTGELFF. The CDR3 DNA follows: TGTGCCAGCAGCTTAGTTGGTAGCGGGGGTGTGAACACCGGGGAGCTGTTTTTT.